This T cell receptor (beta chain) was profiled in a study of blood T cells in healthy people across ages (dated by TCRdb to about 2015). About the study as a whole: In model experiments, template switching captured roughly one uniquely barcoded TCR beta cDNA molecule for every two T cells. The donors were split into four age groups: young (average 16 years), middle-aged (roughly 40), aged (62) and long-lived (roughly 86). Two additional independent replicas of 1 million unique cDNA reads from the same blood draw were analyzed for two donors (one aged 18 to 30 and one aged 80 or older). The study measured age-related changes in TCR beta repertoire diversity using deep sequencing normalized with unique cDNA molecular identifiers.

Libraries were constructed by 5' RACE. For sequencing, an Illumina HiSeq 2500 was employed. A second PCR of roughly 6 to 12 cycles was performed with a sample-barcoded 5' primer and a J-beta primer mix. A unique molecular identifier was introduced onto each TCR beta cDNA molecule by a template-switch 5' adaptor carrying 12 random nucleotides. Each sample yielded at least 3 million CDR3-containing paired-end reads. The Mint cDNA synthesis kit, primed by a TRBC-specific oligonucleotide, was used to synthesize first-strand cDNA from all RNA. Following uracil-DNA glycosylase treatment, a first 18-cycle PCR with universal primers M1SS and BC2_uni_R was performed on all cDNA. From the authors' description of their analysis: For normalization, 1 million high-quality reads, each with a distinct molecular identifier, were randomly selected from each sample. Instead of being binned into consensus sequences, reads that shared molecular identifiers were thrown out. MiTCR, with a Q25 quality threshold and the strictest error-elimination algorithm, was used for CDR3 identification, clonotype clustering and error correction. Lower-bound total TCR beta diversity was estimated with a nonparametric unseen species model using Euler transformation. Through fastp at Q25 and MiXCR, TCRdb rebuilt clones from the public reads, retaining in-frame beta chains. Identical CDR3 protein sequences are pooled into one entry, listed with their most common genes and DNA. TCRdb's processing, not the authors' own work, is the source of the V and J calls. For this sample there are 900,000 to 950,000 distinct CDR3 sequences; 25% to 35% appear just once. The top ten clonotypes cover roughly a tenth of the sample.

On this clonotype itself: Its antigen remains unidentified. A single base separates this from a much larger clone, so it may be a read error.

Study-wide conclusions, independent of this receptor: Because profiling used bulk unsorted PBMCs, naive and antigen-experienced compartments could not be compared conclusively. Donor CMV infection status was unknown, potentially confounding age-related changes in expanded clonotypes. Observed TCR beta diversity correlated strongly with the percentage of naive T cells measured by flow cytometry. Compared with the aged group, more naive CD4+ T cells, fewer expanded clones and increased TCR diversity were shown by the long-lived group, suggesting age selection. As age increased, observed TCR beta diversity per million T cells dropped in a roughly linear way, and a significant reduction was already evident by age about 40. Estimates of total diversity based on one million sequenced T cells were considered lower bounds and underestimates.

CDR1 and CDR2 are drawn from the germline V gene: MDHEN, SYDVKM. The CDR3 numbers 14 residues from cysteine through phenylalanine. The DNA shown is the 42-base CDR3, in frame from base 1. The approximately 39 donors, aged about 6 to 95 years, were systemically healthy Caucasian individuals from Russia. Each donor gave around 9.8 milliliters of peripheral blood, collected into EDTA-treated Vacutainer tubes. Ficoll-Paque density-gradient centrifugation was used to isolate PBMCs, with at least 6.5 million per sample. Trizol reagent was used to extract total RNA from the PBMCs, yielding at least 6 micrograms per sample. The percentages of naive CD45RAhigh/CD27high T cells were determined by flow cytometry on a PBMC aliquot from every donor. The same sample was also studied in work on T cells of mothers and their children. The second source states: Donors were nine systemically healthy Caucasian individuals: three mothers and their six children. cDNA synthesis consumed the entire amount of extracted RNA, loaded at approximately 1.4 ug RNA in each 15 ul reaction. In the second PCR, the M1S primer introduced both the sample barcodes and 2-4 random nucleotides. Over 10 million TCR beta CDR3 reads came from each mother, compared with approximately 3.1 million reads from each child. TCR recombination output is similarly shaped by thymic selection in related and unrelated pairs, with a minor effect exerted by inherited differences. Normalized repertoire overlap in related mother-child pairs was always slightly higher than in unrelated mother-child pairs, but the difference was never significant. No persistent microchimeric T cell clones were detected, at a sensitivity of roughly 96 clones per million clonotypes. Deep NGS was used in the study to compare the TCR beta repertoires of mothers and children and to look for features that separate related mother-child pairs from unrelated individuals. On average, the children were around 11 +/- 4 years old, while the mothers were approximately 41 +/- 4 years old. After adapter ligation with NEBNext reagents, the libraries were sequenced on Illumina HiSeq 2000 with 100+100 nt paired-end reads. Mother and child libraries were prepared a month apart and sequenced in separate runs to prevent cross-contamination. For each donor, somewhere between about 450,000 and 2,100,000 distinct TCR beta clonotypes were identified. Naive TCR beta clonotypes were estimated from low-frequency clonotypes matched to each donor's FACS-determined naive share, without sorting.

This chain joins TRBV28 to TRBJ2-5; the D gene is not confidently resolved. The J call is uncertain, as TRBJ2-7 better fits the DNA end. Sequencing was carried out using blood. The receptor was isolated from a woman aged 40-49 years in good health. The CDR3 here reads CASTHGRVVYEQYF. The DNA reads TGTGCCAGCACTCATGGAAGAGTGGTCTACGAGCAGTACTTC.